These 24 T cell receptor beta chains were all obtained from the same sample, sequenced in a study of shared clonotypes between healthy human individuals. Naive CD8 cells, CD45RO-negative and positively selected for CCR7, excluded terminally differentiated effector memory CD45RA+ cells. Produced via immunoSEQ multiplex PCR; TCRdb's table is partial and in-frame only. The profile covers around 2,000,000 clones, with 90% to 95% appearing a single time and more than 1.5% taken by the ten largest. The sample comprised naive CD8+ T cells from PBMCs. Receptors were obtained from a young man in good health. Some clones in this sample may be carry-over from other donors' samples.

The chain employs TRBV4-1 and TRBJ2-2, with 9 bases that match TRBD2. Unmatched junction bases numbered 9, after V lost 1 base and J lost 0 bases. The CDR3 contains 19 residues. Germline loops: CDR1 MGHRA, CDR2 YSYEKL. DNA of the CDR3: TGCGCCAGCAGCCAAGCAAGGGGCGGGAGGGATCCGAACACCGGGGAGCTGTTTTTT. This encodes CASSQARGGRDPNTGELFF.

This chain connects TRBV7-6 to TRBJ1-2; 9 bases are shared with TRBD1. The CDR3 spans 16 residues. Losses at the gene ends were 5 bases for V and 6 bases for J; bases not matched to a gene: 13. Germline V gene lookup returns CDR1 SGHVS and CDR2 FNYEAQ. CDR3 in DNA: TGTGCCAGCAGCCCGCTGTCCCGGGACAGGGAAAATGGCTACACCTTC. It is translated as CASSPLSRDRENGYTF.

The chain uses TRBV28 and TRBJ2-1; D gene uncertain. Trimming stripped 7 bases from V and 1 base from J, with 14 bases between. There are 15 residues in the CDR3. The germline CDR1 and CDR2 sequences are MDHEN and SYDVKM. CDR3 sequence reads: CASMKVEWSYNEQFF. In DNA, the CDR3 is TGTGCCAGCATGAAGGTAGAGTGGTCCTACAATGAGCAGTTCTTC.

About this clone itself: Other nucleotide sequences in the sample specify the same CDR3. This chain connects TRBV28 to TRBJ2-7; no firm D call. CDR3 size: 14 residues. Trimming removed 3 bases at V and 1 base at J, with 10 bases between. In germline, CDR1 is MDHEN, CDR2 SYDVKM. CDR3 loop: CASSFLGSSYEQYF. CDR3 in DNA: TGTGCCAGCAGTTTTTTGGGCTCGTCCTACGAGCAGTACTTC.

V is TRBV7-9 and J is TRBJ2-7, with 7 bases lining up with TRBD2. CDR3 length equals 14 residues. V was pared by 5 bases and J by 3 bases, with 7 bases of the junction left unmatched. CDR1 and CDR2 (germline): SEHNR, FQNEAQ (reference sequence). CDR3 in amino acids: CASSPIAGYYEQYF. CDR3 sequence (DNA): TGTGCCAGCAGCCCCATAGCGGGTTACTACGAGCAGTACTTC.

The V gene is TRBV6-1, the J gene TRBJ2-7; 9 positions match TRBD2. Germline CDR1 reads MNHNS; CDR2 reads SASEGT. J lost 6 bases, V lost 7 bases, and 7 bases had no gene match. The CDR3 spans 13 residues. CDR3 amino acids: CASMRGGGGEQYF. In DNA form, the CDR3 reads TGTGCCAGCATGCGCGGGGGGGGCGGCGAGCAGTACTTC.

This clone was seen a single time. The CDR3 coding sequence is TGTGCCACCGGGAGACCGAACACCGGGGAGCTGTTTTTT. This codes for CATGRPNTGELFF. This chain joins TRBV6-1 and TRBJ2-2; D might be TRBD2 (6 bases). The V end was cut by 10 bases, the J end by 0 bases, with 9 bases between. CDR1 is MNHNS, CDR2 SASEGT, per germline. The CDR3 length is 13 residues.

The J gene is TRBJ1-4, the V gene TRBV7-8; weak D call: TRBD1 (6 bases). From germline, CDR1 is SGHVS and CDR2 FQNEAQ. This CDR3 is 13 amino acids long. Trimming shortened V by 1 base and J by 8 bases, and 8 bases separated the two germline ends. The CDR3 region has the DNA TGTGCCAGCAGCTTAGTGCAGGGGGAAAAACTGTTTTTT. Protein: CASSLVQGEKLFF.

The CDR3, as DNA: TGCGCCAGCAGCTACCGGGACAGGGGAGATACGCAGTATTTT. Its translation: CASSYRDRGDTQYF. V usage is TRBV5-1 and J usage is TRBJ2-3, with TRBD1 matching 10 bases. Germline CDR1 is SGHRS and CDR2 is YFSETQ. With 3 bases clipped from V and 5 bases from J, the junction kept 3 bases outside the gene matches. The CDR3 length is 14 residues.

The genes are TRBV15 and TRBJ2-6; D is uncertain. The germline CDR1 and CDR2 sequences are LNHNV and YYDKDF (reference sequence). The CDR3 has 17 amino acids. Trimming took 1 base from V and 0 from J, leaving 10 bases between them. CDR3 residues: CATSRVLTDSGANVLTF. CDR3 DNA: TGTGCCACCAGCAGAGTACTGACGGACTCTGGGGCCAACGTCCTGACTTTC.

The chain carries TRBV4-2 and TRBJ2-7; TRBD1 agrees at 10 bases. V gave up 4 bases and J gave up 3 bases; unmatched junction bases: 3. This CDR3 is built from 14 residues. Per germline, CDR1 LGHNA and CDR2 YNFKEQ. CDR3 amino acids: CASSPGQGLYEQYF. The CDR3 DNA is TGTGCCAGCAGCCCGGGACAGGGGCTCTACGAGCAGTACTTC.

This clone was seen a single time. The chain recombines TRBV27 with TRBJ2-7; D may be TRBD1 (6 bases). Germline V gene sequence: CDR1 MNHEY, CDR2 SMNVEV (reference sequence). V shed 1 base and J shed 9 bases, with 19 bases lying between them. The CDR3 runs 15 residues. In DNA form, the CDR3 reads TGTGCCAGCAGTTTATGGGTCGAGGGGGAGCCTAGGCAGTACTTC. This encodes CASSLWVEGEPRQYF.

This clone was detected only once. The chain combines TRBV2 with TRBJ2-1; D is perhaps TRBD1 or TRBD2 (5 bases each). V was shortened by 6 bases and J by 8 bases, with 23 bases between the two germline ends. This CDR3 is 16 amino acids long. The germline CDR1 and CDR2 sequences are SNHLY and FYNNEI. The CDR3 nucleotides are TGTGCCAGCAGCATGAATGTGGGACCAATAGGAGATGAGCAGTTCTTC. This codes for CASSMNVGPIGDEQFF. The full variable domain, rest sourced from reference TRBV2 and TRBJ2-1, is EPEVTQTPSHQVTQMGQEVILRCVPISNHLYFYWYRQILGQKVEFLVSFYNNEISEKSEIFDDQFSVERPDGSNFTLKIRSTKLEDSAMYFCASSMNVGPIGDEQFFGPGTRLTVL.

The CDR3 is CASSIVVSDEQYF. The CDR3 DNA sequence: TGTGCCAGTAGTATAGTGGTCAGCGACGAGCAGTACTTC. The chain carries TRBV19 and TRBJ2-7; D unresolved. The CDR3 consists of 13 residues. Trimming removed 1 base at V and 5 bases at J, with 9 bases between. The germline CDR1 and CDR2 sequences are LNHDA and SQIVND (reference sequence). The variable domain in full, completed from reference TRBV19 and TRBJ2-7, reads DGGITQSPKYLFRKEGQNVTLSCEQNLNHDAMYWYRQDPGQGLRLIYYSQIVNDFQKGDIAEGYSVSREKKESFPLTVTSAQKNPTAFYLCASSIVVSDEQYFGPGTRLTVT.

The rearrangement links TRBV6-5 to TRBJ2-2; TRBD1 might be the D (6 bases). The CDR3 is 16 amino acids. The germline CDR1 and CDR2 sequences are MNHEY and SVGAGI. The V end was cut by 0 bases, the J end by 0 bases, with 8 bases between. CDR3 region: CASSYSWTANTGELFF. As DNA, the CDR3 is TGTGCCAGCAGTTACTCGTGGACAGCGAACACCGGGGAGCTGTTTTTT.

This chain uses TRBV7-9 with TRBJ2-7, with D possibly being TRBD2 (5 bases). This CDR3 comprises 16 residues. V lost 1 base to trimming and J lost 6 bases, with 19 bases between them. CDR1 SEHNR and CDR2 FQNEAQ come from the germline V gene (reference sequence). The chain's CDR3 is CASSLVGRATSPEQYF. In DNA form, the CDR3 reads TGTGCCAGCAGCTTAGTAGGTCGGGCCACTAGTCCCGAGCAGTACTTC.

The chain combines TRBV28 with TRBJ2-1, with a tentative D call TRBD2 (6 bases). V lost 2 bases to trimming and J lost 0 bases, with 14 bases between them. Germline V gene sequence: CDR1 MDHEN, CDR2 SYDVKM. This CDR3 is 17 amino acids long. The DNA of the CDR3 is TGTGCCAGCAGTTTAAATCCGGCGCGGGACTCCTACAATGAGCAGTTCTTC. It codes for CASSLNPARDSYNEQFF.

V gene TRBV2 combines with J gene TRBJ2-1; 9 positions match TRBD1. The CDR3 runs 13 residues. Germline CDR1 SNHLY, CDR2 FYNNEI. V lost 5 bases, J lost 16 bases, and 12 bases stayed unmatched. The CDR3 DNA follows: TGTGCCAGCAGTTCCGCGGACCGGGACAGGGAATTCTTC. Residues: CASSSADRDREFF.

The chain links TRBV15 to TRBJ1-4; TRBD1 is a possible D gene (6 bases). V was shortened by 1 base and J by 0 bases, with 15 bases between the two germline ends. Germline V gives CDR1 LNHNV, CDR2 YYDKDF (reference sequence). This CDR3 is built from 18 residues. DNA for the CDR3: TGTGCCACCAGCAGAGGACTGAAACAGGGTGCAACTAATGAAAAACTGTTTTTT. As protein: CATSRGLKQGATNEKLFF.

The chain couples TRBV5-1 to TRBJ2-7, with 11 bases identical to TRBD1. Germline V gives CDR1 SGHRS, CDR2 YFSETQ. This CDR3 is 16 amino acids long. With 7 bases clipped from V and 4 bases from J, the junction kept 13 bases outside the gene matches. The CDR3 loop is CASGPHRTGGIYEQYF. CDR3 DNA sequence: TGCGCCAGCGGACCCCATCGGACAGGGGGCATATACGAGCAGTACTTC.

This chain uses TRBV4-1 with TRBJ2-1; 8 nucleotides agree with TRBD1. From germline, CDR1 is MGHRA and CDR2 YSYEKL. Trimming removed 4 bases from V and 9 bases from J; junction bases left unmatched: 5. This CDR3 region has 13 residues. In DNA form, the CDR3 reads TGCGCCAGCAGCCTCGGACAGGGCGTTGAGCAGTTCTTC. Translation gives CASSLGQGVEQFF.

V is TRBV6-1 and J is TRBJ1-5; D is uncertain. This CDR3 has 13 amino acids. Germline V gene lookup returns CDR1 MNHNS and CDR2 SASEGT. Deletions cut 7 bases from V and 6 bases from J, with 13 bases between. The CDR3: CASTLDGIQPQHF. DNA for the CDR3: TGTGCCAGCACTCTGGACGGCATTCAGCCCCAGCATTTT.

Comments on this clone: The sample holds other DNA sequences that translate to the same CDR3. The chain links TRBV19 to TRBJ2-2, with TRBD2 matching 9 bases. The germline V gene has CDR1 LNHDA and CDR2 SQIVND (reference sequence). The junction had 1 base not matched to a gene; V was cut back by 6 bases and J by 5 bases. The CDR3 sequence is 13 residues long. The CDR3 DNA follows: TGTGCCAGTAGCCTAGCGGGAACCGGGGAGCTGTTTTTT. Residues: CASSLAGTGELFF. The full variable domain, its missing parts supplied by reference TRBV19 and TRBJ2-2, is DGGITQSPKYLFRKEGQNVTLSCEQNLNHDAMYWYRQDPGQGLRLIYYSQIVNDFQKGDIAEGYSVSREKKESFPLTVTSAQKNPTAFYLCASSLAGTGELFFGEGSRLTVL.

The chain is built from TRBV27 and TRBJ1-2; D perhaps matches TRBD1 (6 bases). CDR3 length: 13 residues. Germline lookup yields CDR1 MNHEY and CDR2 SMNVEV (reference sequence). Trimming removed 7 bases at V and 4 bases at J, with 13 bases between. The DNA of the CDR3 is TGTGCCAGCAAGGGGGGGGCGATCTATGGCTACACCTTC. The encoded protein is CASKGGAIYGYTF.